Described below is a single T cell receptor beta chain sequence and its context. What it binds is not known. V was shortened by 6 bases and J by 4 bases, with 12 bases between the two germline ends. CDR1 is MNHEY, CDR2 SVGAGI, per germline. The CDR3 is made up of 13 amino acids. The sample is drawn from a study of graft-versus-host responses after intestinal transplantation. On the study more broadly: All recipients were transplanted with multivisceral, liver-intestinal, or isolated intestinal grafts. Recipients were all induced with anti-thymocyte globulin, then given tacrolimus and steroids for 2 to 3 years.

Overall study findings and caveats: Allografts of one patient group, those with graft-donor T cell macrochimerism, had high graft-versus-host to host-versus-graft clonal ratios. There were GvH clones found in recipient marrow, and some of them appeared first in ileum or blood.

Only in-frame clones appear in the TCRdb table, and some are missing; sequencing was by immunoSEQ multiplex PCR. The sample records roughly 92,000 clones, 88% being singletons. The TCR was taken from a human donor who was the organ donor for an intestinal transplant. The material was unstimulated CD4+ T cells sorted from spleen or lymph node cells, obtained before transplant. The J gene is TRBJ1-2, the V gene TRBV6-5; D uncertain. CDR3 protein: CASSSTGVYGYTF. CDR3 coding DNA: TGTGCCAGCAGCTCGACCGGGGTCTATGGCTACACCTTC.